This passage covers 2 T cell receptor beta chains from one sample sequenced in a study of chemoradiotherapy in HPV16-positive cancers. Profiled with immunoSEQ multiplex PCR; TCRdb holds only in-frame clones, not every one. Among approximately 13,000 clones listed, roughly 87% were seen once. Here the sequenced sample was tumor tissue, taken from a patient who underwent chemoradiotherapy. The origin of the receptors is a human donor with HPV-associated anogenital cancer.

The CDR3 is CASSLLSSLSEQFF. CDR3 coding DNA: TGTGCCAGCAGCTTACTCTCTAGTTTAAGTGAGCAGTTCTTC. The chain recombines TRBV11-2 with TRBJ2-1; D unresolved. Germline CDR1 is SGHAT and CDR2 is FQNNGV. The ends were cut back, 2 bases at V and 9 bases at J, with 14 bases in the middle. The CDR3 is made up of 14 amino acids. The variable domain in full, with the rest retrieved from reference TRBV11-2 and TRBJ2-1, is EAGVAQSPRYKIIEKRQSVAFWCNPISGHATLYWYQQILGQGPKLLIQFQNNGVVDDSQLPKDRFSAERLKGVDSTLKIQPAKLEDSAVYLCASSLLSSLSEQFFGPGTRLTVL.

The chain combines TRBV29-1 with TRBJ2-3; weak D call: TRBD2 (6 bases). Trimming took 7 bases from V and 0 from J, leaving 14 bases between them. The CDR3 runs 14 residues. Germline loops: CDR1 SQVTM, CDR2 ANQGSEA. The CDR3 region is CSAWASESTDTQYF. The CDR3 DNA follows: TGCAGCGCTTGGGCTAGCGAGAGCACAGATACGCAGTATTTT.